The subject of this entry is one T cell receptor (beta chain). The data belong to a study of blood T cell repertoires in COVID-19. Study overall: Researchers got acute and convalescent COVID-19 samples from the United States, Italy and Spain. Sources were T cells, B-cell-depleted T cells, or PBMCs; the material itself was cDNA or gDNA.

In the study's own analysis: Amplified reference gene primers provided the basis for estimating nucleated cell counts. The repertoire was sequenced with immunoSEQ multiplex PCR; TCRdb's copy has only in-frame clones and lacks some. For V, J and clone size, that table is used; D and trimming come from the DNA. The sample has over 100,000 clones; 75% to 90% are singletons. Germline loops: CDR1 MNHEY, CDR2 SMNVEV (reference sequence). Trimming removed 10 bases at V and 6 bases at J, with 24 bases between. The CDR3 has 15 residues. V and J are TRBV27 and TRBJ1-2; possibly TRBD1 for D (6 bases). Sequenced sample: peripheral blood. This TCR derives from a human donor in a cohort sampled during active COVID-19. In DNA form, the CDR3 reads TGTGCCAACGGAACTAATTTGCGGGGGGCAGATGGCTACACCTTC. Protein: CANGTNLRGADGYTF.